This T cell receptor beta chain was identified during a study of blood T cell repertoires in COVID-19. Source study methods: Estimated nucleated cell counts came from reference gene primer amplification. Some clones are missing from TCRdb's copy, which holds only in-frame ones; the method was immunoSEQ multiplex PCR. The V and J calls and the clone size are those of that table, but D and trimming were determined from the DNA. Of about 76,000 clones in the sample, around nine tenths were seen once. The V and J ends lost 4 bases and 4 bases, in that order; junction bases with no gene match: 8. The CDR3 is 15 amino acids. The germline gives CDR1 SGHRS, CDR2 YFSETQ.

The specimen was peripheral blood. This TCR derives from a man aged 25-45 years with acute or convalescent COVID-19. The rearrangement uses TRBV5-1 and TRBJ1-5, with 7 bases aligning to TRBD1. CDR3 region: CASSPSGTDNQPQHF. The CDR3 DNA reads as TGCGCCAGCAGCCCGTCCGGGACAGATAATCAGCCCCAGCATTTT.